The 30 T cell receptor beta chains below all came from one sample that was sequenced in a study of T cell repertoires in cytomegalovirus infection. Their antigen targets remain unknown. One entry per CDR3 protein, called by TCRdb with MiXCR from the reads. Here the sample spans 400,000 to 600,000 distinct CDR3 sequences, about 42% being singletons. The sequenced sample was cultured PBMCs, obtained from culture after CMV antigen stimulation. The receptors come from a human donor in good health (CMV status not recorded). Some clones in this sample may be carry-over from other donors' samples.

The rearrangement joins TRBV3-1 to TRBJ1-1; D is undetermined. Germline V gene lookup returns CDR1 LGHDT and CDR2 YNNKEL (reference sequence). Trimming took 0 bases from V and 1 from J, leaving 6 bases between them. The CDR3 has 14 amino acids. The CDR3 DNA is TGTGCCAGCAGCCAAGAGTTGCAGAACACTGAAGCTTTCTTT. It specifies CASSQELQNTEAFF.

V is TRBV19 and J is TRBJ2-7; the match to TRBD1 covers 9 bases. The CDR3 contains 16 residues. Per germline, CDR1 LNHDA and CDR2 SQIVND (reference sequence). V shed 3 bases and J 3 bases; nucleotides not matched to a gene: 9. The chain's CDR3 is CASSILKGQGLYEQYF. Written as DNA, the CDR3 is TGTGCCAGTAGTATCCTAAAAGGACAGGGGCTCTACGAGCAGTACTTC.

The J gene is TRBJ2-1, the V gene TRBV2, with TRBD2 as a possible D gene (7 bases). CDR1 is SNHLY and CDR2 is FYNNEI in the germline V gene. The CDR3 has 16 residues. Trimming removed 3 bases at V and 2 bases at J, with 14 bases between. In DNA, the CDR3 is TGTGCCAGCAGTGACAGGGGAGCGGGACCCTACAATGAGCAGTTCTTC. This encodes CASSDRGAGPYNEQFF.

This chain joins TRBV20-1 and TRBJ1-2; D perhaps matches TRBD1 (6 bases). The CDR3 consists of 13 residues. V was pared by 3 bases and J by 6 bases, with 14 bases between. Germline assignment: CDR1 DFQATT and CDR2 SNEGSKA (reference sequence). The CDR3 DNA sequence: TGCAGTGCTAGTCTAACGGGGGGCGATGGCTACACCTTC. Residues: CSASLTGGDGYTF.

The gene calls are TRBV11-2 and TRBJ1-2; D gene ambiguous. The V gene's germline CDR1 is SGHAT and CDR2 FQNNGV. CDR3 length equals 14 residues. V was cut by 5 bases and J by 5 bases, with 15 bases left in between. DNA for the CDR3: TGTGCCAGCAGCGCCGTTTGGGCGGCTTATGGCTACACCTTC. This gives the protein CASSAVWAAYGYTF.

This clonotype was detected once. Here the CDR3 reads CASSPTVGGGSPLHF. The CDR3, as DNA: TGTGCCAGCAGCCCAACGGTGGGGGGCGGTTCACCCCTCCACTTT. The V gene is TRBV11-2, the J gene TRBJ1-6; TRBD1 might be the D (6 bases). CDR1 is SGHAT, CDR2 FQNNGV, per germline. Trimming left V 5 bases short and J 9 bases short, with 17 bases between. The CDR3 totals 15 residues.

This clonotype turned up a few times. V gene TRBV10-3 combines with J gene TRBJ2-2; 11 nucleotides align to TRBD2. The germline CDR1 and CDR2 sequences are ENHRY and SYGVKD. The CDR3 is 16 residues long. V trimming: 7 bases; J trimming: 1 base; junction bases outside the gene matches: 5. The CDR3 nucleotides read TGTGCCATCACCCCGGGACTAGCGGAGAACACCGGGGAGCTGTTTTTT. It is translated as CAITPGLAENTGELFF.

The V gene is TRBV27, the J gene TRBJ2-7, with D possibly being TRBD1 (5 bases). V lost 2 bases and J lost 0, with 14 bases in between. The CDR3 has 16 residues. Germline V gene sequence: CDR1 MNHEY, CDR2 SMNVEV (reference sequence). Here the CDR3 reads CASSLQGYPRSYEQYF. The DNA for the CDR3 is TGTGCCAGCAGTTTACAGGGTTACCCTCGCTCCTACGAGCAGTACTTC.

The chain links TRBV4-2 to TRBJ2-1, with D possibly matching TRBD2 (7 bases). CDR3 length equals 16 residues. Germline CDR1 is LGHNA and CDR2 is YNFKEQ. V was trimmed by 0 bases and J by 4 bases, leaving 13 bases between them. The DNA for the CDR3 is TGTGCCAGCAGCCAAGAGGGAGGGGGGGATTACAATGAGCAGTTCTTC. This encodes CASSQEGGGDYNEQFF.

This sequence joins TRBV19 and TRBJ1-2, with 7 bases identical to TRBD1. This CDR3 is 14 amino acids long. V lost 5 bases and J lost 6; bases outside the gene matches: 9. Looked up from germline, CDR1 is LNHDA and CDR2 is SQIVND (reference sequence). CDR3 amino acids: CASSFTGQRDGYTF. The DNA of the CDR3 is TGTGCCAGTAGTTTCACGGGACAGCGGGATGGCTACACCTTC.

This clonotype came up many times. The chain uses TRBV7-7 and TRBJ2-7; 9 bases are shared with TRBD1. This CDR3 contains 15 residues. V was pared by 5 bases and J by 5 bases, with 10 bases of the junction left unmatched. Germline CDR1 and CDR2: SSHAT and FNYEAQ (reference sequence). The CDR3 spells CASSPTPGQGHEQYF. Here the CDR3 DNA reads TGTGCCAGCAGCCCTACTCCGGGACAGGGCCACGAGCAGTACTTC.

This chain uses TRBV6-2 or TRBV6-3 with TRBJ2-7, with 10 bases aligning to TRBD2. J gave up 5 bases and V 4 bases, and 5 bases lay outside the gene matches. Per germline, CDR1 MNHEY and CDR2 SVGEGT. The CDR3 is made up of 14 amino acids. The CDR3 reads CASSLSGTSDEQYF. CDR3 DNA: TGTGCCAGCAGTTTGTCCGGGACTAGCGACGAGCAGTACTTC.

There are a few counts of this clonotype. J is TRBJ2-7 and V is TRBV5-1, with 7 bases identical to TRBD1. This CDR3 has 14 residues. Germline CDR1 SGHRS, CDR2 YFSETQ. J gave up 2 bases and V 4 bases, and 6 bases lay outside the gene matches. CDR3 coding DNA: TGCGCCAGCAGCATTCGGGGACAGCCCTACGAGCAGTACTTC. As protein: CASSIRGQPYEQYF.

The J gene is TRBJ1-5, the V gene TRBV27, with D tentatively TRBD1 (6 bases). This CDR3 is 14 amino acids long. V lost 6 bases to trimming and J lost 1 base, with 10 bases between them. Germline V gene sequence: CDR1 MNHEY, CDR2 SMNVEV (reference sequence). The CDR3 DNA reads TGTGCCAGCAGGACTCAGGGGAGCAATCAGCCCCAGCATTTT. Encoded protein: CASRTQGSNQPQHF.

V gene TRBV7-8 combines with J gene TRBJ2-5; tentatively, D is TRBD1 or TRBD2 (5 bases each). Germline loops: CDR1 SGHVS, CDR2 FQNEAQ. The germline V and J ends were trimmed by 5 bases and 4 bases, with 14 bases remaining between them. CDR3 length equals 14 residues. The CDR3 DNA reads TGTGCCAGCAGCCCCCCGAGGGGCGGAGAGACCCAGTACTTC. Translating gives CASSPPRGGETQYF.

V gene TRBV12-3 or TRBV12-4 combines with J gene TRBJ2-1, with D perhaps TRBD2 (6 bases). With 6 bases removed from V and 6 bases from J, the gap between germline ends came to 15 bases. This CDR3 has 14 residues. The CDR3, as DNA: TGTGCCAGCAGCATGTCGGGAGCCCGCAATGAGCAGTTCTTC. It yields the protein CASSMSGARNEQFF.

This sequence joins TRBV10-3 and TRBJ1-1; no firm D call. The CDR3 is 12 residues long. V dropped 11 bases and J dropped 8 bases, with 18 bases sitting between them. Germline assignment: CDR1 ENHRY and CDR2 SYGVKD. CDR3 protein: CASGPNYSEAFF. CDR3 coding DNA: TGTGCCTCGGGCCCAAATTATTCCGAAGCTTTCTTT.

This clonotype was detected only a few times. The chain has TRBV4-3 and TRBJ2-1; 7 nucleotides match TRBD2. The CDR3 runs 18 residues. V lost 1 base, J lost 7 bases, and 16 bases stayed unmatched. Germline CDR1 is LGHNA and CDR2 is YSLEER. Written as DNA, the CDR3 is TGCGCCAGCAGCCAAGGTCCGGTGAGTGGGAGGGCCGTGAATGAGCAGTTCTTC. Protein product: CASSQGPVSGRAVNEQFF.

The V gene is TRBV7-6, the J gene TRBJ2-5; a possible D gene is TRBD2 (5 bases). The germline V and J ends were trimmed by 5 bases and 5 bases, with 12 bases remaining between them. The CDR3 sequence is 13 residues long. Looked up from germline, CDR1 is SGHVS and CDR2 is FNYEAQ. Here the CDR3 DNA reads TGTGCCAGCAGCGTTACTAGTTCGGAGACCCAGTACTTC. Amino acid sequence: CASSVTSSETQYF.

The chain is built from TRBV4-1 and TRBJ2-7, with 8 nucleotides matching TRBD1. The germline V gene has CDR1 MGHRA and CDR2 YSYEKL. The length of the CDR3 is 17 residues. The V segment lost 2 bases and the J segment 3 bases; nucleotides outside the gene matches: 12. The CDR3 coding sequence is TGCGCCAGCAGCCAAACCCCCGGGACAGGCCGCGGCTACGAGCAGTACTTC. Its protein product is CASSQTPGTGRGYEQYF.

The J gene is TRBJ2-5, the V gene TRBV11-2; perhaps D is TRBD1 or TRBD2 (5 bases each). V was shortened by 5 bases and J by 4 bases, with 14 bases between the two germline ends. Germline lookup yields CDR1 SGHAT and CDR2 FQNNGV. This CDR3 is 14 amino acids long. Here the CDR3 reads CASSQPMGVETQYF. The DNA of the CDR3 is TGTGCCAGCAGCCAGCCGATGGGGGTAGAGACCCAGTACTTC.

The genes are TRBV6-6 and TRBJ2-3; TRBD2 agrees at 9 bases. In germline, CDR1 is MNHNY, CDR2 SVGAGI (reference sequence). V shed 0 bases, J shed 0 bases, and the junction held 1 base outside the gene matches. CDR3 length equals 16 residues. CDR3 nucleotides: TGTGCCAGCAGTTACTCTAGCGGGAGAAGCACAGATACGCAGTATTTT. Translated: CASSYSSGRSTDTQYF.

This clonotype came up many times. V usage is TRBV7-2 and J usage is TRBJ2-7; TRBD2 is a possible D gene (7 bases). The germline V gene has CDR1 SGHTA and CDR2 FQGNSA. The germline V and J ends were trimmed by 4 bases and 2 bases, with 15 bases remaining between them. The CDR3 is made up of 15 amino acids. The CDR3 DNA follows: TGTGCCAGCAGCTCTGGCGGGGGCCCCACCTACGAGCAGTACTTC. Amino acid sequence: CASSSGGGPTYEQYF.

The J gene is TRBJ2-7, the V gene TRBV12-3 or TRBV12-4, with 9 bases identical to TRBD2. The trim removed 0 bases at V and 2 bases at J, leaving 11 bases unmatched. The CDR3 contains 18 residues. The CDR3 is CASSLAVHGTSRTYEQYF. The CDR3 DNA is TGTGCCAGCAGTTTAGCGGTTCATGGGACTAGCAGGACCTACGAGCAGTACTTC.

The V gene is TRBV7-9, the J gene TRBJ2-1; the D gene is possibly TRBD2 (6 bases). CDR1 and CDR2 (germline): SEHNR, FQNEAQ (reference sequence). The V and J ends lost 3 bases and 7 bases respectively, with 13 bases between them. This CDR3 spans 14 amino acids. CDR3 bases: TGTGCCAGCAGCTTCGGAGGGCCGCTGAATGAGCAGTTCTTC. Translated: CASSFGGPLNEQFF.

This clonotype was detected only a few times. V and J are TRBV7-8 and TRBJ1-6; no reliable D call. Trimming removed 7 bases from V and 2 bases from J, with 9 bases in between. The CDR3 runs 14 residues. CDR1 and CDR2 from the germline V gene are SGHVS and FQNEAQ. CDR3 residues: CASKPMTYNSPLHF. DNA for the CDR3: TGTGCCAGCAAACCTATGACCTATAATTCACCCCTCCACTTT.

The chain is built from TRBV7-8 and TRBJ2-3, with TRBD2 matching over 7 bases. CDR3 length: 13 residues. The J segment lost 6 bases and the V segment lost 5 bases, leaving 5 bases of the junction unmatched. The germline gives CDR1 SGHVS, CDR2 FQNEAQ. This CDR3 reads CASSMGGSDTQYF. In nucleotides, the CDR3 is TGTGCCAGCAGCATGGGGGGGTCGGATACGCAGTATTTT.

This chain uses TRBV20-1 with TRBJ2-1, with TRBD2 matching 7 bases. The CDR3 sequence is 17 residues long. V dropped 4 bases and J dropped 3; count of bases not matched to a gene: 15. Germline V gene lookup returns CDR1 DFQATT and CDR2 SNEGSKA (reference sequence). CDR3 DNA: TGCAGTGCTAACTTTAGGACTGGGCTAGCGGTCTACAATGAGCAGTTCTTC. Amino acid sequence: CSANFRTGLAVYNEQFF.

The chain is built from TRBV7-2 and TRBJ2-7; 11 nucleotides line up with TRBD2. V lost 0 bases, J lost 1 base, and 2 bases stayed unmatched. The germline V gene encodes CDR1 SGHTA and CDR2 FQGNSA. This CDR3 spans 16 amino acids. The CDR3 loop reads CASSLASGRVSYEQYF. In nucleotides, the CDR3 is TGTGCCAGCAGCTTAGCTAGCGGGAGGGTTTCCTACGAGCAGTACTTC.

This clonotype was observed a handful of times. V usage is TRBV27 and J usage is TRBJ2-6, with D possibly being TRBD1 or TRBD2 (5 bases each). There are 14 residues in the CDR3. Trimming pared 8 bases from V and 0 bases from J, leaving 8 bases between. Germline loops: CDR1 MNHEY, CDR2 SMNVEV (reference sequence). The CDR3 region has the DNA TGTGCCAGCGGGGACGACTCTGGGGCCAACGTCCTGACTTTC. Amino acid sequence: CASGDDSGANVLTF.